This T cell receptor beta chain was observed in a study of T cell repertoires in cytomegalovirus infection. Study-level background: Based on public TCR beta signatures, there were indications of CMV infection and of a matching HLA type. Study-level findings and limits: People with CMV and the relevant HLA were identified by cumulative public TCR beta family frequency. Dominating the ex vivo response were TCR beta clonotypes that were CMV-specific and HLA-C-restricted.

In its sample, this clonotype was seen many times. Its antigen remains unidentified. TCRdb reprocessed the reads with MiXCR, giving one entry per CDR3 protein. The sample holds approximately 97,000 distinct CDR3 sequences, approximately 15% seen once. The length of the CDR3 is 16 residues. The V end was cut by 0 bases, the J end by 3 bases, with 13 bases between. Germline V CDR1 and CDR2: MGHRA, YSYEKL. What was sequenced was PBMCs. This clonotype was sampled from a human donor in good health (CMV status not recorded). Some clones in this sample may be carry-over from other donors' samples. This sequence joins TRBV4-1 and TRBJ2-3; D might be TRBD1 or TRBD2, each matching 6 bases. The DNA for the CDR3 is TGCGCCAGCAGCCAAGAGAGGTGGAGGGGGACAGATACGCAGTATTTT. This gives the protein CASSQERWRGTDTQYF.